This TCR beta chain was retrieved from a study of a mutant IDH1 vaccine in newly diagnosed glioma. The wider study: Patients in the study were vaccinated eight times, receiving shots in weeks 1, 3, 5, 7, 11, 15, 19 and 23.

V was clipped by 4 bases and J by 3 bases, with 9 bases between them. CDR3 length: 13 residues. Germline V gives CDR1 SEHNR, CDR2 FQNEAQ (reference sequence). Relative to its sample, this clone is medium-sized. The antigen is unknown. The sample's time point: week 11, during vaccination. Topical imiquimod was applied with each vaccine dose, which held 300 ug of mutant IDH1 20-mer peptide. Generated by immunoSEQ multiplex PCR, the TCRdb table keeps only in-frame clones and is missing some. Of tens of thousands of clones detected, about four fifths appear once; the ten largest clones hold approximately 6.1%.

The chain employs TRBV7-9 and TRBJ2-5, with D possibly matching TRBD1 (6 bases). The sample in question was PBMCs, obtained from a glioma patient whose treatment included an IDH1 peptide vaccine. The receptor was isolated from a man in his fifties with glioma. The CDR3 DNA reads TGTGCCAGCAGCTGGGACAACGAAGAGACCCAGTACTTC. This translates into CASSWDNEETQYF.